This T cell receptor beta chain was identified during a study of T cell repertoires in cytomegalovirus infection. Study conclusions and caveats: Cumulative frequency of public TCR beta families picked out carriers of CMV plus the relevant HLA.

This clonotype was recorded at least ten times. Its antigen remains unidentified. TCRdb processed the reads anew with MiXCR; each CDR3 protein has one entry. The sample has some 600,000 distinct CDR3 sequences; roughly 26% are singletons. The V and J ends lost 1 base and 2 bases respectively, with 11 bases between them. Germline V gene data show CDR1 as SEHNR and CDR2 as FQNEAQ (reference sequence). The CDR3 has 15 amino acids. The V gene is TRBV7-9, the J gene TRBJ1-2, with D perhaps TRBD1 (5 bases). Sequences were obtained from CD8+ T cells from PBMCs. The origin of this receptor is a human donor in good health (CMV status not recorded). Some clones in this sample may be carry-over from other donors' samples. DNA for the CDR3: TGTGCCAGCAGCTTAGGCCCAGGGAGAAACTATGGCTACACCTTC. This gives the protein CASSLGPGRNYGYTF.